This T cell receptor beta chain was sequenced for a study of T cells after yellow fever vaccination. Whole-study findings and limits: Detected again after the booster were most primary-vaccination clones, at about 96% CD4 and 80% to 90% CD8. Contamination by abundant bulk-population clonotypes could be present in FACS-sorted repertoires.

Notes on this clonotype: No antigen is known for it.

UMIs and a universal primer site were added when TCR cDNA was made by 5'RACE template switching. TCRdb reprocessed the 5' RACE reads via MiXCR and lists one record per CDR3 protein. The sample lists 350,000 to 450,000 distinct CDR3 sequences, 6.2% occurring once. The TCR comes from a man under 40 who received the YFV17D yellow fever vaccine. Material: PBMCs, obtained 5 days after the yellow fever booster vaccination.

CDR3 in amino acids: CSVETRGLGYTF. The CDR3 bases are TGCAGCGTTGAGACCAGGGGGCTTGGCTACACCTTC. The V and J genes are TRBV29-1 and TRBJ1-2, with TRBD1 matching over 8 bases. The junction had 4 bases not matched to a gene; V was cut back by 3 bases and J by 7 bases. The CDR3 spans 12 residues. Germline CDR1 reads SQVTM; CDR2 reads ANQGSEA.